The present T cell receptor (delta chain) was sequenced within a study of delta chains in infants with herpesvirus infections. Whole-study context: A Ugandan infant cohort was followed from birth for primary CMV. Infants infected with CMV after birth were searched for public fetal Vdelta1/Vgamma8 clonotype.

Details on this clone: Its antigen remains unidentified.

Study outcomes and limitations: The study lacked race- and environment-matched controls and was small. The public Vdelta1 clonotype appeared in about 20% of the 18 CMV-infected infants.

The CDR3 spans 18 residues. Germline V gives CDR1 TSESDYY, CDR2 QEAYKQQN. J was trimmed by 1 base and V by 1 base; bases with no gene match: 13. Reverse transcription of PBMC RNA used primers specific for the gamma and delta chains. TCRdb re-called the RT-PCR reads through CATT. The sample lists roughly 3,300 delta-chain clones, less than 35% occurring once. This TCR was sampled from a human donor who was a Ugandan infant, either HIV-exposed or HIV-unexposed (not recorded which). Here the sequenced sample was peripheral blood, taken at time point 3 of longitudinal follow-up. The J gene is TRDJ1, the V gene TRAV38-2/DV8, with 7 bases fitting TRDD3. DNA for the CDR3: TGTGCTTATAGGAGCACGTACTGGGGTACACCCTTCACCGATAAACTCATCTTT. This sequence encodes CAYRSTYWGTPFTDKLIF.